Each of the 9 T cell receptor beta chains below was sequenced from the same sample in a study of blood T cell repertoires in COVID-19. The protocol was immunoSEQ multiplex PCR, while the TCRdb copy is restricted to in-frame clones and leaves out a portion. The sample gives some 250,000 clones, around 81% of which show up once; around 7.2% is in the top ten. Sequenced material: peripheral blood. The receptors shown here come from an elderly woman with COVID-19, enrolled during active disease.

The chain couples TRBV28 to TRBJ1-1; TRBD1 matches 10 bases. With 8 bases clipped from V and 4 bases from J, the junction kept 10 bases outside the gene matches. Germline V lookup: CDR1 MDHEN, CDR2 SYDVKM. CDR3 length: 15 residues. As DNA, the CDR3 is TGTGCCAGCTCAGGGGGGGACAGGGGAGGCACTGAAGCTTTCTTT. Translated: CASSGGDRGGTEAFF.

V gene TRBV7-2 combines with J gene TRBJ2-7; 9 positions agree with TRBD2. Trimming at V came to 1 base and at J to 9 bases, leaving 10 bases not matched to a gene. CDR3 length equals 15 residues. Germline CDR1 SGHTA, CDR2 FQGNSA. CDR3 residues: CASSLEGLAGNGQYF. The CDR3 region has the DNA TGTGCCAGCAGCTTAGAAGGCCTAGCGGGAAACGGGCAGTACTTC.

The V call is TRBV7-9, the J call TRBJ1-1, with 7 bases lining up with TRBD1. After removal of 5 bases from V and 0 bases from J, the junction contained 9 bases not matched to a gene. Looked up from germline, CDR1 is SEHNR and CDR2 is FQNEAQ (reference sequence). The CDR3 extends over 16 amino acids. CDR3: CASSHRDRDMNTEAFF. DNA for the CDR3: TGTGCCAGCAGCCACCGGGACAGAGATATGAACACTGAAGCTTTCTTT.

V and J are TRBV12-3 or TRBV12-4 and TRBJ1-1, with D uncertain. Trimming stripped 6 bases from V and 1 base from J, with 9 bases between. The CDR3 extends over 13 amino acids. CDR3 nucleotide sequence: TGTGCCAGCAGACTTCGACAGAACACTGAAGCTTTCTTT. It yields the protein CASRLRQNTEAFF.

The chain links TRBV28 to TRBJ1-4, with D maybe TRBD1 (6 bases). Trimming took off 8 bases at V and 8 bases at J, with 18 bases between the two ends. The CDR3 is 14 residues long. Germline V lookup: CDR1 MDHEN, CDR2 SYDVKM. CDR3 sequence reads: CASSKGGAGEKLFF. CDR3 DNA: TGTGCCAGCTCAAAGGGGGGGGCTGGAGAAAAACTGTTTTTT.

The gene calls are TRBV19 and TRBJ2-3; 7 nucleotides line up with TRBD2. V was pared by 3 bases and J by 0 bases, with 0 bases of the junction left unmatched. CDR3 length: 14 residues. Germline CDR1 and CDR2: LNHDA and SQIVND (reference sequence). The CDR3 here is CASSISGSTDTQYF. The CDR3 DNA follows: TGTGCCAGTAGTATTAGCGGGAGCACAGATACGCAGTATTTT.

This sequence joins TRBV30 and TRBJ1-6; tentative D call: TRBD1 (6 bases). The CDR3 spans 14 residues. V dropped 4 bases and J dropped 8 bases, with 15 bases sitting between them. Germline CDR1 GTSNPN, CDR2 SVGIG (reference sequence). CDR3 residues: CAWKIQGRDSPLHF. In nucleotides, the CDR3 is TGTGCCTGGAAGATTCAGGGGAGGGATTCACCCCTCCACTTT.

The rearrangement joins TRBV7-3 to TRBJ1-1; 10 bases are a match to TRBD1. Germline V CDR1 and CDR2: SGHTA, FQGTGA. The CDR3 covers 17 residues. V shed 4 bases, J shed 1 base, and the junction held 9 bases outside the gene matches. The CDR3 sequence: CASSSTDRGLKNTEAFF. The DNA for the CDR3 is TGTGCCAGCAGCTCGACCGACAGGGGGCTAAAGAACACTGAAGCTTTCTTT.

This clone occurred a few times. The chain is built from TRBV30 and TRBJ1-5; D uncertain. This CDR3 contains 15 residues. Germline V gene sequence: CDR1 GTSNPN, CDR2 SVGIG (reference sequence). Trimming shortened V by 1 base and J by 0 bases, and 10 bases separated the two germline ends. The CDR3: CAWSAGRASNQPQHF. CDR3 DNA: TGTGCCTGGAGTGCTGGGAGGGCTAGCAATCAGCCCCAGCATTTT.